The clone carrying this TCR beta chain was seen at least ten times. Its specificity is unknown. Time point defined: sample taken at primary tumor resection. TCRdb redid the calling of the 5' RACE reads with MiXCR, one entry per CDR3 protein. The repertoire holds under 20,000 distinct CDR3 sequences, with approximately 5% as singletons. These data belong to a study of spatial heterogeneity in lung cancer. V lost 5 bases, J lost 3 bases, and 13 bases lay in between. Germline CDR1 and CDR2: LNHDA and SQIVND (reference sequence). There are 14 residues in the CDR3. Whole-study results and caveats: The number of expanded tumor alpha and beta chains correlated with mutation number.

The sequence came from a female donor with early-stage non-small cell lung cancer. Sequencing used lung tumor tissue, obtained at surgery. The V gene is TRBV19, the J gene TRBJ2-5; either TRBD1 or TRBD2 may fit D (5 bases each). The CDR3 loop is CASSAGDGKETQYF. The CDR3 nucleotides are TGTGCCAGTAGTGCCGGGGACGGGAAAGAGACCCAGTACTTC. Combining the CDR3 with reference TRBV19 and TRBJ2-5 gives the whole variable domain DGGITQSPKYLFRKEGQNVTLSCEQNLNHDAMYWYRQDPGQGLRLIYYSQIVNDFQKGDIAEGYSVSREKKESFPLTVTSAQKNPTAFYLCASSAGDGKETQYFGPGTRLLVL.